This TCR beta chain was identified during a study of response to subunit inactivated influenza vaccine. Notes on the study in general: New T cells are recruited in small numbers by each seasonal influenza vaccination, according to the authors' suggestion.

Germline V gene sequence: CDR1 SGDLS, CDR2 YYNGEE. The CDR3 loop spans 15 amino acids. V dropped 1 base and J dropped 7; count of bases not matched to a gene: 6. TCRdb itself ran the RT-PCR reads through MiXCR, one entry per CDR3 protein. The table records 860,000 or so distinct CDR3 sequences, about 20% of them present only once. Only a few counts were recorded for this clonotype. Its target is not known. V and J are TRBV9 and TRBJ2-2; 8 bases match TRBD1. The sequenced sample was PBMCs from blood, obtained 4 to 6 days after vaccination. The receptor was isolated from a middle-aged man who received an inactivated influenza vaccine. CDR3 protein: CASSVRTGYGGELFF. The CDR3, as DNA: TGTGCCAGCAGCGTAAGGACAGGGTACGGCGGGGAGCTGTTTTTT.